One sample yielded the 11 T cell receptor beta chains listed below, sequenced in a study of post-analysis software for immune sequencing data. Study-wide findings and caveats: In patients, about 5 TRBV segments were more frequent than in controls, with TRBV5-6, TRBV5-1 and TRBV20-1 among them.

Their antigen targets remain unknown. Unique molecular identifiers were built into the TCR beta cDNA libraries. TCRdb redid the calling of the PCR reads with MiXCR, one entry per CDR3 protein. Of a few hundred thousand distinct CDR3 sequences in the sample, approximately 38% were seen once. Specimen: blood. The receptors here all came from a girl aged 2 to 9 with multiple sclerosis.

This clonotype has a count of ten or more. The chain carries TRBV4-3 and TRBJ2-1; D perhaps matches TRBD2 (6 bases). The CDR3 extends over 14 amino acids. Germline V gene sequence: CDR1 LGHNA, CDR2 YSLEER. V was shortened by 4 bases and J by 8 bases, with 15 bases between the two germline ends. Written as DNA, the CDR3 is TGCGCCAGCAGCCCCTCGACTAGTTGGGATGAGCAGTTCTTC. Protein sequence: CASSPSTSWDEQFF.

This chain connects TRBV7-2 to TRBJ2-2, with TRBD2 matching 7 bases. The CDR3 is 15 amino acids. The V gene's germline CDR1 is SGHTA and CDR2 FQGNSA. J was trimmed by 2 bases and V by 4 bases; bases with no gene match: 4. The CDR3, as DNA: TGTGCCAGCAGCTCGCGGGACTACAACACCGGGGAGCTGTTTTTT. This sequence encodes CASSSRDYNTGELFF.

In its sample, this clonotype was seen a few times. The chain has TRBV9 and TRBJ2-1; 10 bases map to TRBD1. Per the germline V gene, CDR1 is SGDLS and CDR2 is YYNGEE. V was pared by 6 bases and J by 8 bases, with 8 bases of the junction left unmatched. The CDR3 totals 14 residues. The CDR3: CASTPGQGSDEQFF. CDR3 bases: TGTGCCAGCACCCCGGGACAGGGGAGTGATGAGCAGTTCTTC.

The chain carries TRBV4-3 and TRBJ2-3; weak D call: TRBD2 (5 bases). Germline CDR1 reads LGHNA; CDR2 reads YSLEER. The CDR3 sequence is 15 residues long. Trimming left V 2 bases short and J 7 bases short, with 16 bases between. CDR3 in DNA: TGCGCCAGCAGCCAATTACTAGAATCTACAAATACGCAGTATTTT. It is translated as CASSQLLESTNTQYF.

This clonotype was seen more than once but under ten times. This sequence joins TRBV24-1 and TRBJ1-2; 12 bases map to TRBD1. Losses at the gene ends were 2 bases for V and 8 bases for J; bases not matched to a gene: 5. Germline CDR1 KGHDR, CDR2 SFDVKD. This CDR3 has 15 residues. CDR3 DNA sequence: TGTGCCACCAGTGATTATCGGGACAGGGGGCCAGGCTACACCTTC. Amino acid sequence: CATSDYRDRGPGYTF.

A few counts support this clonotype. The chain uses TRBV4-1 and TRBJ1-2; D not certain. Germline CDR1 is MGHRA and CDR2 is YSYEKL. Trimming took 0 bases from V and 2 from J, leaving 10 bases between them. This CDR3 spans 15 amino acids. CDR3 amino acids: CASSQDRMRNYGYTF. The CDR3 region has the DNA TGCGCCAGCAGCCAAGATCGTATGAGAAACTATGGCTACACCTTC.

The rearrangement uses TRBV5-1 and TRBJ1-4, with D uncertain. This CDR3 has 16 residues. Germline V gives CDR1 SGHRS, CDR2 YFSETQ. V was trimmed by 1 base and J by 3 bases, leaving 13 bases between them. The CDR3 bases are TGCGCCAGCAGCTTGTTGGGGAACCGTGCTAATGAAAAACTGTTTTTT. It encodes CASSLLGNRANEKLFF.

The chain carries TRBV7-8 and TRBJ2-3; 7 positions agree with TRBD2. Trimming at V came to 4 bases and at J to 1 base, leaving 11 bases not matched to a gene. Germline CDR1 SGHVS, CDR2 FQNEAQ. The CDR3 is 17 residues long. The CDR3 sequence: CASSSAGREKGTDTQYF. CDR3 nucleotide sequence: TGTGCCAGCAGCTCAGCGGGGCGGGAAAAGGGCACAGATACGCAGTATTTT. The full variable domain, in which reference TRBV7-8 and TRBJ2-3 provide the parts outside the CDR3, is GAGVSQSPRYKVAKRGQDVALRCDPISGHVSLFWYQQALGQGPEFLTYFQNEAQLDKSGLPSDRFFAERPEGSVSTLKIQRTQQEDSAVYLCASSSAGREKGTDTQYFGPGTRLTVL.

This clonotype occurred a few times. This chain uses TRBV12-3 or TRBV12-4 with TRBJ2-1; D not certain. V gave up 8 bases and J gave up 10 bases, with 12 bases separating them. The CDR3 spans 11 residues. The CDR3 nucleotides are TGTGCCAGCTGGGGTGTCGTGGAGCAGTTCTTC. Translating gives CASWGVVEQFF.

The rearrangement uses TRBV6-5 and TRBJ1-1; D is unclear. The CDR3 has 14 amino acids. Germline CDR1 MNHEY, CDR2 SVGAGI. Deletions cut 4 bases from V and 0 bases from J, with 9 bases between. The CDR3 DNA reads TGTGCCAGCAGTTCTCAGACAATGAACACTGAAGCTTTCTTT. This codes for CASSSQTMNTEAFF.

With regard to this clonotype: This may stem from a read error, because a much larger clone lies one nucleotide away. The chain combines TRBV5-1 with TRBJ2-5; 7 positions agree with TRBD2. J was trimmed by 2 bases and V by 7 bases; bases with no gene match: 8. The V gene's germline CDR1 is SGHRS and CDR2 YFSETQ. This CDR3 contains 14 residues. In DNA form, the CDR3 reads TGCGCCAGCGGCAATCTAGCGGAACAAGAGACCCAGTACTTC. Its protein product is CASGNLAEQETQYF.